Shown below are 29 T cell receptor beta chains from a single sample sequenced in a study of blood T cell repertoires in COVID-19. Only in-frame clones appear in the TCRdb table, and some are missing; sequencing was by immunoSEQ multiplex PCR. The table lists 100,000 to 150,000 clones, roughly 88% of them singletons, with approximately 1% in the top ten. The specimen sequenced was peripheral blood. All receptors derive from a woman at least 80 years old with acute or convalescent COVID-19.

The chain carries TRBV3-1 (or the pseudogene TRBV3-2) and TRBJ2-2; 7 bases match TRBD2. The V segment lost 1 base and the J segment 0 bases; nucleotides outside the gene matches: 2. CDR1 is LGHDT, CDR2 YNNKEL, per germline (reference sequence). This CDR3 has 16 amino acids. In DNA, the CDR3 is TGTGCCAGCAGCCAAGTTGCGGGAGCGAACACCGGGGAGCTGTTTTTT. The encoded protein is CASSQVAGANTGELFF.

This clone was recorded only once. The V call is TRBV28, the J call TRBJ1-5; D remains ambiguous. The CDR3 has 15 amino acids. V was clipped by 1 base and J by 5 bases, with 12 bases between them. Germline assignment: CDR1 MDHEN and CDR2 SYDVKM. The CDR3 reads CASSLSRKRDQPQHF. CDR3 DNA sequence: TGTGCCAGCAGTTTATCACGGAAACGGGATCAGCCCCAGCATTTT.

The gene calls are TRBV7-6 and TRBJ2-1; 10 bases map to TRBD2. Trimming removed 0 bases from V and 4 bases from J; junction bases left unmatched: 6. CDR1 is SGHVS and CDR2 is FNYEAQ in the germline V gene. The CDR3 contains 17 residues. The DNA of the CDR3 is TGTGCCAGCAGCTTAGCGCCTAGCGGGAGAGGGTACAATGAGCAGTTCTTC. It yields the protein CASSLAPSGRGYNEQFF.

This clone is a singleton in its sample. The chain uses TRBV9 and TRBJ2-6; 10 bases line up with TRBD1. The junction had 11 bases not matched to a gene; V was cut back by 4 bases and J by 4 bases. The CDR3 has 18 residues. Germline V CDR1 and CDR2: SGDLS, YYNGEE. This CDR3 is CASSPSTGGPSGANVLTF. Written as DNA, the CDR3 is TGTGCCAGCAGCCCCTCGACAGGGGGCCCCTCGGGGGCCAACGTCCTGACTTTC.

The chain employs TRBV21-1 and TRBJ2-3; TRBD2 is taken as the D call from the table, unchecked against the DNA. TRBV21-1 is shown as a pseudogene. This CDR3 is 17 amino acids long. The CDR3 here is CASSKGDSGMSADTQYF. The CDR3 coding sequence is TGTGCCAGCAGCAAAGGGGATAGCGGGATGTCTGCAGATACGCAGTATTTT.

The rearrangement joins TRBV19 to TRBJ1-1; TRBD1 agrees at 7 bases. Germline values: CDR1 LNHDA, CDR2 SQIVND (reference sequence). This CDR3 spans 15 amino acids. Trimming at V came to 0 bases and at J to 5 bases, leaving 6 bases not matched to a gene. CDR3 sequence: CASSIDNRGGTEAFF. The CDR3 DNA reads TGTGCCAGTAGTATAGATAACAGGGGTGGGACTGAAGCTTTCTTT.

This chain joins TRBV11-2 and TRBJ1-2; D may be TRBD1 (5 bases). Trimming took off 1 base at V and 3 bases at J, with 6 bases between the two ends. CDR1 and CDR2 from the germline V gene are SGHAT and FQNNGV. The CDR3 is made up of 13 amino acids. The chain's CDR3 is CASSLVGDYGYTF. CDR3 DNA sequence: TGTGCCAGCAGCTTAGTAGGGGACTATGGCTACACCTTC.

The chain joins TRBV20-1 to TRBJ1-2, with 8 bases fitting TRBD1. Germline lookup yields CDR1 DFQATT and CDR2 SNEGSKA (reference sequence). The CDR3 contains 11 residues. CDR3 DNA: TGCACAACAGGGGGGGCGGGTGGCTACACCTTC. It translates to CTTGGAGGYTF.

This chain connects TRBV5-1 to TRBJ2-7; 13 bases fit TRBD2. Trimming took 4 bases from V and 2 from J; bases not matched to a gene: 6. The CDR3 loop spans 16 amino acids. The germline V gene encodes CDR1 SGHRS and CDR2 YFSETQ. CDR3 protein: CASSPRLAGGTYEQYF. In nucleotides, the CDR3 is TGCGCCAGCAGCCCCAGACTAGCGGGGGGTACCTACGAGCAGTACTTC.

CDR3 bases: TGTGCCAGCAGTTCCTTAGCGGTGTCCTACAATGAGCAGTTCTTC. Translation gives CASSSLAVSYNEQFF. This chain uses TRBV28 with TRBJ2-1; D is possibly TRBD2 (6 bases). V was cut by 4 bases and J by 1 base, with 11 bases left in between. Germline CDR1 is MDHEN and CDR2 is SYDVKM. The CDR3 length is 15 residues.

The chain links TRBV5-1 to TRBJ1-4; the D gene is possibly TRBD1 (6 bases). Germline CDR1 and CDR2: SGHRS and YFSETQ. Trimming cost V 2 bases and J 4 bases, with 15 bases left between them. The CDR3 length is 16 residues. For the CDR3, the DNA is TGCGCCAGCAGCTTAGATCGGACAGAGATTAATGAAAAACTGTTTTTT. Its translation is CASSLDRTEINEKLFF.

The genes are TRBV4-2 and TRBJ1-4; TRBD1 matches at 8 bases. Unmatched junction bases numbered 6, after V lost 0 bases and J lost 3 bases. The CDR3 length is 17 residues. The germline gives CDR1 LGHNA, CDR2 YNFKEQ. The CDR3 nucleotides read TGTGCCAGCAGCCAAGATCGCACAGGGGGGCCTAATGAAAAACTGTTTTTT. Protein sequence: CASSQDRTGGPNEKLFF.

This chain's CDR3 is CASSPGRGQETQYF. CDR3 sequence (DNA): TGTGCCAGCTCTCCGGGGAGGGGACAAGAGACCCAGTACTTC. The chain uses TRBV18 and TRBJ2-5; the match to TRBD2 covers 7 bases. The J segment lost 2 bases and the V segment lost 6 bases, leaving 6 bases of the junction unmatched. CDR1 and CDR2 (germline): KGHSH, LQKENI. The CDR3 is 14 residues long.

A single count supports this clone. The CDR3 is CASSPYGGPDTEAFF. CDR3 sequence (DNA): TGTGCCAGCAGTCCCTACGGGGGGCCGGACACTGAAGCTTTCTTT. The chain recombines TRBV6-2 or TRBV6-3 with TRBJ1-1, with a weak D call TRBD1 (6 bases). The V end was cut by 5 bases, the J end by 3 bases, with 16 bases between. This CDR3 is built from 15 residues. CDR1 is MNHEY, CDR2 SVGEGT, per germline.

The V and J genes are TRBV2 and TRBJ1-3; D perhaps matches TRBD1 (5 bases). This CDR3 contains 15 residues. Germline CDR1 SNHLY, CDR2 FYNNEI. V dropped 3 bases and J dropped 3 bases, with 12 bases sitting between them. CDR3 in amino acids: CASSDVGLLGNTIYF. CDR3 sequence (DNA): TGTGCCAGCAGTGACGTGGGACTGCTTGGAAACACCATATATTTT.

The V and J genes are TRBV7-2 and TRBJ2-5, with 10 bases aligning to TRBD2. Germline assignment: CDR1 SGHTA and CDR2 FQGNSA. The trim removed 1 base at V and 3 bases at J, leaving 5 bases unmatched. The CDR3 length is 16 residues. This chain's CDR3 is CASSLGSSGGKETQYF. DNA of the CDR3: TGTGCCAGCAGCTTAGGGAGTAGCGGGGGGAAAGAGACCCAGTACTTC.

Concerning this clone: Relative to the germline gene, one junction end is altered; a read error may explain this. The chain recombines TRBV20-1 with TRBJ1-1; no reliable D call. CDR3 length: 10 residues. Germline assignment: CDR1 DFQATT and CDR2 SNEGSKA (reference sequence). The CDR3 region has the DNA TGCAGTGCTAGGGGAAGAGGGTCGGGCTTT. Protein: CSARGRGSGF.

V usage is TRBV5-5 and J usage is TRBJ2-7; possible D gene TRBD1, 7 bases. The CDR3 runs to 12 residues. Trimming removed 4 bases at V and 9 bases at J, with 14 bases between. The germline CDR1 and CDR2 sequences are SGHKS and YYEKEE (reference sequence). The CDR3 coding sequence is TGTGCCAGCAGCCGAGACAGGGAGGTGCAGTACTTC. Protein product: CASSRDREVQYF.

The chain uses TRBV7-2 and TRBJ2-7, with no clear D. The CDR3 has 13 amino acids. V lost 0 bases, J lost 6 bases, and 9 bases lay in between. Germline V gives CDR1 SGHTA, CDR2 FQGNSA. As DNA, the CDR3 is TGTGCCAGCAGCTTAGCTAACGGTGCCGAGCAGTACTTC. Amino acid sequence: CASSLANGAEQYF.

V is TRBV18 and J is TRBJ1-3; D remains unclear. Trimming took 3 bases from V and 0 from J, leaving 3 bases between them. CDR1 is KGHSH, CDR2 LQKENI, per germline. This CDR3 has 13 amino acids. CDR3 region: CASSPNSGNTIYF. DNA of the CDR3: TGTGCCAGCTCACCCAACTCTGGAAACACCATATATTTT.

The V gene is TRBV27, the J gene TRBJ1-1; D not resolved. Germline CDR1 and CDR2: MNHEY and SMNVEV (reference sequence). CDR3 length: 14 residues. The V gene lost 5 bases and the J gene lost 4 bases, with 14 bases spanning the gap. The CDR3 DNA is TGTGCCAGCAGTCCCAGAAGAGGGAGCACTGAAGCTTTCTTT. Amino acids: CASSPRRGSTEAFF.

This rearrangement joins TRBV19 to TRBJ1-6; the match to TRBD1 covers 11 bases. V was pared by 7 bases and J by 7 bases, with 6 bases of the junction left unmatched. The CDR3 is 15 amino acids. Germline V gives CDR1 LNHDA, CDR2 SQIVND (reference sequence). For the CDR3, the DNA is TGTGCCAGTACAATGGGACAGGGGGTAAATTCACCCCTCCACTTT. Translating it yields CASTMGQGVNSPLHF.

This chain links TRBV25-1 with TRBJ2-5; D may be TRBD1 (6 bases). CDR3 length equals 14 residues. V was cut by 1 base and J by 5 bases, with 11 bases left in between. CDR1 is MGHDK, CDR2 SYGVNS, per germline. The CDR3: CASSESGARETQYF. The DNA of the CDR3 is TGTGCCAGCAGTGAATCAGGGGCCAGGGAGACCCAGTACTTC.

The CDR3 DNA sequence: TGTGCCAGCAGAGGGGGTCGGACAGCCGACAATGAGCAGTTCTTC. Protein product: CASRGGRTADNEQFF. The gene calls are TRBV2 and TRBJ2-1, with D perhaps TRBD1 (6 bases). V lost 6 bases and J lost 5, with 17 bases in between. Germline V gives CDR1 SNHLY, CDR2 FYNNEI. The CDR3 sequence is 15 residues long.

This chain joins TRBV7-9 and TRBJ2-1, with TRBD1 matching over 7 bases. The CDR3 runs to 15 residues. The V gene's germline CDR1 is SEHNR and CDR2 FQNEAQ (reference sequence). V trimming: 5 bases; J trimming: 6 bases; junction bases outside the gene matches: 10. The CDR3 DNA sequence: TGTGCCAGCAGCGGATACAGGGGCCGGAGCAATGAGCAGTTCTTC. Translation gives CASSGYRGRSNEQFF.

The chain combines TRBV4-3 with TRBJ2-3; 13 bases agree with TRBD2. Germline CDR1 reads LGHNA; CDR2 reads YSLEER. V dropped 4 bases and J dropped 4; count of bases not matched to a gene: 5. The CDR3 length is 16 residues. The CDR3 coding sequence is TGCGCCAGCAGCCCCGGGACTAGCGGGGAAGCAGATACGCAGTATTTT. It translates to CASSPGTSGEADTQYF.

This clone occurred a few times. The DNA for the CDR3 is TGTGCCAGCAGCGAGGGACAGGGAGTCTACGAGCAGTACTTC. Translation: CASSEGQGVYEQYF. The chain couples TRBV7-9 to TRBJ2-7; TRBD1 aligns across 9 bases. The germline gives CDR1 SEHNR, CDR2 FQNEAQ (reference sequence). V shed 5 bases, J shed 3 bases, and the junction held 5 bases outside the gene matches. The CDR3 extends over 14 amino acids.

This clone was seen just once. This chain uses TRBV19 with TRBJ1-2, with TRBD1 matching over 7 bases. The CDR3 is 16 residues long. Germline V gene sequence: CDR1 LNHDA, CDR2 SQIVND (reference sequence). The J segment lost 4 bases and the V segment lost 3 bases, leaving 11 bases of the junction unmatched. Written as DNA, the CDR3 is TGTGCCAGTAGTATGTTCGGGCAGGGGGGACCCTATGGCTACACCTTC. Its protein is CASSMFGQGGPYGYTF. Filled out from reference TRBV19 and TRBJ1-2, the complete variable domain reads DGGITQSPKYLFRKEGQNVTLSCEQNLNHDAMYWYRQDPGQGLRLIYYSQIVNDFQKGDIAEGYSVSREKKESFPLTVTSAQKNPTAFYLCASSMFGQGGPYGYTFGSGTRLTVV.

Written as DNA, the CDR3 is TGCGCCAGCAGCTTGGGGGCTAGCGGGGCAAAAAACATTCAGTACTTC. Amino acids: CASSLGASGAKNIQYF. The rearrangement uses TRBV5-1 and TRBJ2-4; TRBD2 agrees at 9 bases. The trim removed 0 bases at V and 4 bases at J, leaving 5 bases unmatched. The germline CDR1 and CDR2 sequences are SGHRS and YFSETQ. This CDR3 has 16 amino acids.